These 15 T cell receptor beta chains were sequenced from one sample in a study of graft-versus-host responses after intestinal transplantation. Profiled with immunoSEQ multiplex PCR; TCRdb holds only in-frame clones, not every one. Of some 69,000 clones in the sample, roughly 92% were seen once. This material consisted of bone marrow, taken approximately 740 days after intestinal transplantation. The receptors shown here come from a human patient who received an intestinal transplant, so some T cells may come from the graft donor.

The chain carries TRBV6-5 and TRBJ1-3; 7 nucleotides agree with TRBD1. Germline V CDR1 and CDR2: MNHEY, SVGAGI. The CDR3 consists of 14 residues. Trimming removed 2 bases from V and 4 bases from J; junction bases left unmatched: 2. CDR3 in DNA: TGTGCCAGCAGTTACGACAGGGCGGGAAACACCATATATTTT. Amino acid sequence: CASSYDRAGNTIYF.

The J gene is TRBJ1-4, the V gene TRBV2; 8 bases are a match to TRBD1. CDR1 and CDR2 (germline): SNHLY, FYNNEI. V gave up 7 bases and J gave up 2 bases; unmatched junction bases: 6. This CDR3 has 15 residues. CDR3 amino acids: CASNRGEGTNEKLFF. The CDR3 nucleotides are TGTGCCAGCAACAGGGGGGAGGGGACTAATGAAAAACTGTTTTTT.

This chain links TRBV6-1 with TRBJ1-1, with D possibly matching TRBD1 (6 bases). Trimming cost V 8 bases and J 1 base, with 11 bases left between them. The germline gives CDR1 MNHNS, CDR2 SASEGT. This CDR3 has 13 amino acids. The CDR3 here is CASAGHENTEAFF. The CDR3 DNA is TGTGCCAGCGCGGGACACGAGAACACTGAAGCTTTCTTT.

The V and J genes are TRBV7-6 and TRBJ2-1; 14 nucleotides match TRBD2. The junction had 3 bases not matched to a gene; V was cut back by 1 base and J by 4 bases. The CDR3 contains 17 residues. Germline V CDR1 and CDR2: SGHVS, FNYEAQ. CDR3: CASSLEGLAGGYNEQFF. The DNA for the CDR3 is TGTGCCAGCAGCTTAGAAGGACTAGCGGGGGGATACAATGAGCAGTTCTTC. Full variable domain (rest looked up from reference TRBV7-6 and TRBJ2-1): GAGVSQSPRYKVTKRGQDVALRCDPISGHVSLYWYRQALGQGPEFLTYFNYEAQQDKSGLPNDRFSAERPEGSISTLTIQRTEQRDSAMYRCASSLEGLAGGYNEQFFGPGTRLTVL.

Of note for this clone: A read error may account for a junction end that differs from germline. The chain combines TRBV7-6 with TRBJ2-5; D may correspond to TRBD1 or TRBD2 (6 bases each). This CDR3 spans 17 amino acids. Germline lookup yields CDR1 SGHVS and CDR2 FNYEAQ. Here the CDR3 DNA reads TGTGCCGGCAGCTTCTGGGTTACAGGGACTCTCCAAGAGACCCAGTACTTC. It yields the protein CAGSFWVTGTLQETQYF.

This chain connects TRBV28 to TRBJ1-3; 8 bases agree with TRBD1. V lost 5 bases to trimming and J lost 2 bases; unmatched junction nucleotides: 5. CDR1 is MDHEN, CDR2 SYDVKM, per germline. The CDR3 spans 15 residues. CDR3 amino acids: CASSPTGGAGNTIYF. CDR3 nucleotides: TGTGCCAGCAGTCCTACAGGGGGGGCTGGAAACACCATATATTTT.

The rearrangement joins TRBV9 to TRBJ2-5; TRBD1 or TRBD2 may be the D gene (5 bases each). The length of the CDR3 is 14 residues. Trimming pared 4 bases from V and 7 bases from J, leaving 17 bases between. Germline values: CDR1 SGDLS, CDR2 YYNGEE. CDR3 protein: CASSPEGQAMTQYF. CDR3 nucleotides: TGTGCCAGCAGCCCCGAGGGGCAGGCAATGACCCAGTACTTC.

This clone was found once. This rearrangement joins TRBV4-2 to TRBJ1-6; D is possibly TRBD1 (6 bases). Germline V gene lookup returns CDR1 LGHNA and CDR2 YNFKEQ. Trimming took off 6 bases at V and 9 bases at J, with 15 bases between the two ends. The CDR3 covers 14 residues. Here the CDR3 reads CASRNPQGSSPLHF. DNA of the CDR3: TGTGCCAGCAGAAATCCACAGGGTTCTTCACCCCTCCACTTT.

V and J are TRBV11-2 and TRBJ2-3; D is possibly TRBD1 (8 bases). V was cut by 1 base and J by 8 bases, with 22 bases left in between. The CDR3 extends over 17 amino acids. CDR1 SGHAT and CDR2 FQNNGV come from the germline V gene. CDR3 sequence: CASSLALTGEGRGTQYF. CDR3 nucleotide sequence: TGTGCCAGCAGCTTAGCGCTGACAGGGGAGGGCCGAGGTACGCAGTATTTT.

This clone was seen just once. The chain carries TRBV6-5 and TRBJ2-1; TRBD2 aligns across 10 bases. Per germline, CDR1 MNHEY and CDR2 SVGAGI. The CDR3 has 14 residues. The trim removed 4 bases at V and 9 bases at J, leaving 6 bases unmatched. CDR3 sequence: CASSFGTSVFEQFF. CDR3 sequence (DNA): TGTGCCAGCAGTTTCGGGACTAGCGTTTTTGAGCAGTTCTTC.

The rearrangement links TRBV5-1 to TRBJ1-1, with D hard to call. The length of the CDR3 is 16 residues. Trimming stripped 4 bases from V and 4 bases from J, with 20 bases between. Germline V CDR1 and CDR2: SGHRS, YFSETQ. CDR3 region: CASSRSAQDGGTEAFF. The CDR3 nucleotides are TGCGCCAGCAGCCGATCGGCGCAGGACGGCGGCACTGAAGCTTTCTTT.

The chain has TRBV4-1 and TRBJ1-1; D unresolved. CDR1 and CDR2 from the germline V gene are MGHRA and YSYEKL. This CDR3 is 13 amino acids long. Trimming took off 4 bases at V and 6 bases at J, with 12 bases between the two ends. The CDR3, as DNA: TGCGCCAGCAGCCTGGAGGGTAACCCTGAAGCTTTCTTT. It encodes CASSLEGNPEAFF.

The V and J genes are TRBV5-6 and TRBJ2-1; D possibly corresponds to TRBD1 (8 bases). The CDR3 has 15 amino acids. Trimming cost V 4 bases and J 9 bases, with 20 bases left between them. CDR1 and CDR2 from the germline V gene are SGHDT and YYEEEE. The CDR3 DNA follows: TGTGCCAGCAGCATGCCAAACAGGGGGGGCGGTGAGCAGTTCTTC. This codes for CASSMPNRGGGEQFF.

The rearrangement uses TRBV2 and TRBJ1-2; no clear D gene. Germline values: CDR1 SNHLY, CDR2 FYNNEI. The CDR3 is 13 amino acids. The V and J ends lost 3 bases and 8 bases respectively, with 13 bases between them. The CDR3 spells CASSDATLRGYTF. CDR3 coding DNA: TGTGCCAGCAGTGACGCTACTCTGAGGGGCTACACCTTC.

Of note for this clone: Germline is not matched at one junction end, which may reflect a read error. J is TRBJ2-5 and V is TRBV2, with D possibly called TRBD1 or TRBD2 (6 bases each). The germline V gene has CDR1 SNHLY and CDR2 FYNNEI. The CDR3 runs to 15 residues. In nucleotides, the CDR3 is TGTGCCAGGAGTGTCCGGGGGACAACCGGTGAGACCCAGTACTTC. Translated: CARSVRGTTGETQYF.